The rows below give T cell receptor beta chains drawn from one sample of a study of regulatory T cells in long-lasting Graves disease. TCRdb reprocessed the multiplex PCR reads with MiXCR, giving one entry per CDR3 protein. The top ten hold around 37% of the sample, which has 250,000 to 400,000 distinct CDR3 sequences, over 15% seen once. The input for sequencing was peripheral blood mononuclear cells (PBMCs), taken at new diagnosis, from a patient treated with antithyroid drugs. The receptor set was obtained from a female donor with Graves disease. CDR3s include the opening cysteine and the closing phenylalanine or tryptophan. A D gene is named only where the DNA matches it firmly. Size values are once, few and many counts, or a class for expanded clones, and some rows have none.

V	J	D	size	CDR3	DNA
TRBV20-1	TRBJ2-2	NA	many	CSAGNIAKAGELFF	TGCAGTGCTGGGAATATAGCGAAGGCCGGGGAGCTGTTTTTT
TRBV19	TRBJ2-1	NA	few	CASTPTGDNEQFF	TGTGCCAGTACCCCCACAGGAGACAATGAGCAGTTCTTC
TRBV19	TRBJ1-5	NA	many	CASTETEWTVRNQPQHF	TGTGCCAGTACCGAAACTGAGTGGACAGTAAGAAATCAGCCCCAGCATTTT
TRBV19	TRBJ1-1	NA	many	CASSIGQSGTEAFF	TGTGCCAGTAGTATCGGGCAGTCAGGCACTGAAGCTTTCTTT
TRBV3-1	TRBJ2-7	NA	few	CASSHVTRPSYEQYF	TGTGCCAGCAGCCACGTAACGCGGCCCTCCTACGAGCAGTACTTC
TRBV7-3	TRBJ2-5	NA	many	CASSLTGDLQETQYF	TGTGCCAGCAGCTTAACTGGGGACCTCCAAGAGACCCAGTACTTC
TRBV2	TRBJ2-1	NA	once	CAHSSGRKAYNEQFF	TGTGCCCACAGTTCAGGGCGAAAGGCCTACAATGAGCAGTTCTTC
TRBV24-1	TRBJ2-1	NA	once	CATSVNRQEQFF	TGTGCCACCAGTGTTAATCGGCAAGAGCAGTTCTTC
TRBV19	TRBJ2-1	NA	NA	CASTPTSYNEQFF	TGTGCCAGTACCCCGACTAGCTACAATGAGCAGTTCTTC
TRBV20-1	TRBJ2-3	NA	many	CSARDLYGRADTQYF	TGCAGTGCTAGAGATTTGTACGGGCGAGCAGATACGCAGTATTTT
TRBV7-3	TRBJ1-2	TRBD1	NA	CASSFKKGGGYTF	TGTGCCAGCAGCTTTAAAAAAGGGGGCGGCTACACCTTC
TRBV30	TRBJ2-2	TRBD2	few	CTWSFGRALAGELFF	TGTACCTGGAGTTTTGGGAGGGCTCTGGCCGGGGAGCTGTTTTTT
TRBV28	TRBJ1-5	NA	many	CASSLSRRISNQPQHF	TGTGCCAGCAGTTTATCACGGCGAATTAGCAATCAGCCCCAGCATTTT
TRBV7-3	TRBJ2-1	NA	NA	CASSLRLNNEQFF	TGTGCCAGCAGCTTAAGACTTAACAATGAGCAGTTCTTC
TRBV12-3/TRBV12-4	TRBJ1-6	TRBD1	many	CAISGPGGIYSPLHF	TGTGCCATCTCGGGGCCAGGGGGAATCTATTCACCCCTCCACTTT
TRBV12-3/TRBV12-4	TRBJ1-5	NA	many	CASSFSEQPQHF	TGTGCCAGCAGTTTTAGTGAACAGCCCCAGCATTTT
TRBV29-1	TRBJ2-3	TRBD2	many	CSVVRAGVSTDTQYF	TGCAGCGTTGTTAGGGCGGGAGTAAGCACAGATACGCAGTATTTT
TRBV20-1	TRBJ2-7	NA	NA	CSARLRNSYEQYF	TGCAGTGCTAGATTGCGGAACTCCTACGAGCAGTACTTC
TRBV11-2	TRBJ1-3	TRBD1	many	CATGTGLENTIYF	TGTGCCACCGGGACAGGGCTGGAAAACACCATATATTTT
TRBV24-1	TRBJ2-1	NA	few	CATGAGGSYNEQFF	TGTGCCACGGGGGCCGGGGGGTCCTACAATGAGCAGTTCTTC
TRBV11-1	TRBJ2-5	NA	NA	CASSLEETQSF	TGTGCCAGCAGCTTAGAAGAGACCCAGTCCTTT
TRBV27	TRBJ1-1	TRBD1	many	CASRYRGENTEAFF	TGTGCCAGCAGGTACAGGGGGGAGAACACTGAAGCTTTCTTT
TRBV7-9	TRBJ1-4	NA	many	CASSFSQLDRNEKLFF	TGTGCCAGCAGCTTCTCACAGTTGGACCGGAATGAAAAACTGTTTTTT
TRBV28	TRBJ2-1	TRBD1	many	CASSYLTGGRNEQFF	TGTGCCAGCAGTTATCTGACAGGGGGAAGAAATGAGCAGTTCTTC
TRBV11-2	TRBJ2-7	NA	many	CASSLAPHEQYF	TGTGCCAGCAGCTTAGCCCCCCACGAGCAGTACTTC
TRBV30	TRBJ2-7	TRBD1	many	CAWSAGTGGYEQYF	TGTGCCTGGAGTGCCGGGACAGGGGGTTACGAGCAGTACTTC
TRBV27	TRBJ2-7	NA	many	CASSGDFPSSYEQYF	TGTGCCAGCAGCGGGGACTTCCCTAGCTCCTACGAGCAGTACTTC
TRBV12-3/TRBV12-4	TRBJ2-1	TRBD2	NA	CAGSLALSGRAVVNEQFF	TGTGCCGGCAGTTTAGCGCTGAGCGGGAGGGCCGTAGTCAATGAGCAGTTCTTC
TRBV10-2	TRBJ1-5	NA	many	CASSESHRSSNQPQHF	TGCGCCAGCAGTGAGTCGCACAGGTCAAGCAATCAGCCCCAGCATTTT
TRBV10-3	TRBJ2-5	NA	many	CAISETIYREETQYF	TGTGCCATCAGTGAGACCATATATAGGGAAGAGACCCAGTACTTC
TRBV28	TRBJ1-3	NA	many	CASSFQGRAVNTIYF	TGTGCCAGCAGTTTCCAGGGAAGGGCTGTAAACACCATATATTTT